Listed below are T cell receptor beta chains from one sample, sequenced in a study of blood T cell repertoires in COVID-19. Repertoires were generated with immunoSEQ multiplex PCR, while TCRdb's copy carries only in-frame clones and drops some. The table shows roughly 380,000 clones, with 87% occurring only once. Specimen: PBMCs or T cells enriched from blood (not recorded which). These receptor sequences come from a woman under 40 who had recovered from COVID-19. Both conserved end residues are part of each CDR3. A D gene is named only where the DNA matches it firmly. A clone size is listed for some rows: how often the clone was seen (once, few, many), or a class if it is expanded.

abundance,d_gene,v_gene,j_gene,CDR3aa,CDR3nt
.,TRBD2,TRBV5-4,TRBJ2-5,CASSPNAGDRETQYF,TGTGCCAGCAGCCCCAATGCGGGGGACCGAGAGACCCAGTACTTC
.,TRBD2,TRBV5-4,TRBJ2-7,CASSYSPGLAAPSYEQYF,TGTGCCAGCAGCTACTCCCCGGGACTAGCGGCCCCATCCTACGAGCAGTACTTC
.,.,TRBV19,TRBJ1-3,CASSVQVHSGNTIYF,TGTGCCAGTAGTGTACAGGTGCACTCTGGAAACACCATATATTTT
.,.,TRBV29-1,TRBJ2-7,CSVLGDSSYEQYF,TGCAGCGTCCTAGGAGACAGCTCCTACGAGCAGTACTTC
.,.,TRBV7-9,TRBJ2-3,CASSSSAADTQYF,TGTGCCAGCAGCTCCTCGGCGGCAGATACGCAGTATTTT
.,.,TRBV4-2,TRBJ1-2,CASSQEAGQTLYGYTF,TGTGCCAGCAGCCAAGAAGCGGGACAAACCCTATATGGCTACACCTTC
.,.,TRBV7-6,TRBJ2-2,CASSLSQNTGELFF,TGTGCCAGCAGCTTATCCCAAAACACCGGGGAGCTGTTTTTT
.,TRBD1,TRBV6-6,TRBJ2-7,CASSQIEQGYEQYF,TGTGCCAGCAGCCAAATAGAACAGGGGTACGAGCAGTACTTC
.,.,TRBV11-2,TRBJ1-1,CASSYRDDGTEAFF,TGTGCCAGCAGCTACAGGGATGACGGCACTGAAGCTTTCTTT
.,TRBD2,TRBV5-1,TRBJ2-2,CASAVSGMGAGELFF,TGCGCCAGCGCCGTAAGCGGGATGGGCGCCGGGGAGCTGTTTTTT
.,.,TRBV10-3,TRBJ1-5,CAISDREGQPQHF,TGTGCCATCAGTGACAGGGAGGGACAGCCCCAGCATTTT
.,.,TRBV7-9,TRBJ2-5,CASSPTSGGQETQYF,TGTGCCAGCAGCCCAACCTCTGGGGGGCAAGAGACCCAGTACTTC
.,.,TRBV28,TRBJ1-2,CASSLREFHGYTF,TGTGCCAGCAGTTTACGGGAATTCCATGGCTACACCTTC
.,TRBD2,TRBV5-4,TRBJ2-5,CASSAASGGDPRTQYF,TGTGCCAGCAGCGCGGCTAGCGGGGGGGACCCAAGGACCCAGTACTTC
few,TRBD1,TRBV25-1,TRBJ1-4,CASSEGQGYDEKLFF,TGTGCCAGCAGTGAGGGACAGGGCTACGATGAAAAACTGTTTTTT
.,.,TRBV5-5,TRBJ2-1,CASSPGTSSYNEQFF,TGTGCCAGCAGCCCCGGGACAAGCTCCTACAATGAGCAGTTCTTC
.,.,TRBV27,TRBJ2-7,CASSPDSGEQYF,TGTGCCAGCAGTCCAGACAGTGGCGAGCAGTACTTC
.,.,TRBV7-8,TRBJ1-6,CASSLDSNSPLHF,TGTGCCAGCAGCTTAGACAGTAACTCACCCCTCCACTTT
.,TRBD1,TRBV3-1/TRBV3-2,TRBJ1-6,CASSHGQGSYNSPLHF,TGTGCCAGCAGCCATGGACAGGGGAGCTATAATTCACCCCTCCACTTT
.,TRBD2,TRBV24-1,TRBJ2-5,CATSDWGLADLRETQYF,TGTGCCACCAGTGATTGGGGACTAGCGGACTTACGAGAGACCCAGTACTTC
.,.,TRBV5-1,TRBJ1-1,CASSFGLTEAFF,TGCGCCAGCAGCTTCGGACTGACTGAAGCTTTCTTT
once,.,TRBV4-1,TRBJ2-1,CASSQDRGTTPESNEQFF,TGCGCCAGCAGCCAAGATAGGGGCACGACACCTGAATCCAATGAGCAGTTCTTC
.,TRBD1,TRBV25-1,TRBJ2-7,CASSELQAGTASYEQYF,TGTGCCAGCAGTGAGTTGCAGGCCGGGACAGCTTCCTACGAGCAGTACTTC
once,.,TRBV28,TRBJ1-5,CASSPSGGIGQPQHF,TGTGCCAGCAGTCCATCAGGAGGGATAGGTCAGCCCCAGCATTTT
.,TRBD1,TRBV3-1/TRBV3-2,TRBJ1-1,CASSQFARGLTEAFF,TGTGCCAGCAGCCAGTTCGCCAGGGGGCTTACTGAAGCTTTCTTT
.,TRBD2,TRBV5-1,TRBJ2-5,CASSRNSGGPQETQYF,TGCGCCAGCAGCCGGAATAGCGGGGGGCCACAAGAGACCCAGTACTTC
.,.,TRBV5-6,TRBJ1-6,CASSRGDTSPLHF,TGTGCCAGCAGCCGGGGGGACACCTCACCCCTCCACTTT
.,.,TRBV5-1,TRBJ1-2,CASSSTGYGYTF,TGCGCCAGCAGCTCGACAGGTTATGGCTACACCTTC
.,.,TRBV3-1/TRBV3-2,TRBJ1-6,CATAETGRTLHF,TGTGCCACCGCAGAGACAGGTCGGACCCTCCACTTT
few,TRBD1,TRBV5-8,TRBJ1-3,CASSTGGREGNTIYF,TGTGCCAGCAGCACAGGGGGACGGGAGGGAAACACCATATATTTT
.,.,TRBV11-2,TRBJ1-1,CASSLVRDTEAFF,TGTGCCAGCAGCTTAGTTCGTGACACTGAAGCTTTCTTT
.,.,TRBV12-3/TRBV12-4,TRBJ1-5,CASSLRGPQHF,TGTGCCAGCAGTCTAAGGGGGCCCCAGCATTTT
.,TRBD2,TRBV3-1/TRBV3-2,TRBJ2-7,CASSQMRTRLGEQYF,TGTGCCAGCAGCCAAATGCGGACTAGACTAGGCGAGCAGTACTTC
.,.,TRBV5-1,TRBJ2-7,CASSLEGHYEQYF,TGCGCCAGCAGCTTGGAAGGACATTACGAGCAGTACTTC
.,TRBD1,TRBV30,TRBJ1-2,CAWSRGGDGYTF,TGTGCCTGGAGTAGAGGGGGCGATGGCTACACCTTC
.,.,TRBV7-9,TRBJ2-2,CASSLWGGNTGELFF,TGTGCCAGCAGCTTATGGGGGGGCAACACCGGGGAGCTGTTTTTT
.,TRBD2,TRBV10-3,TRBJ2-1,CAISRTGGGDYNEQFF,TGTGCCATCAGCAGGACTGGCGGGGGGGACTACAATGAGCAGTTCTTC
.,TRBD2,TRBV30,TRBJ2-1,CAWNLGLAGGNEQFF,TGTGCCTGGAATCTGGGACTAGCGGGTGGAAATGAGCAGTTCTTC
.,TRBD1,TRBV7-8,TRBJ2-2,CASSLARDRNTGELFF,TGTGCCAGCAGCTTAGCCCGGGACAGGAACACCGGGGAGCTGTTTTTT
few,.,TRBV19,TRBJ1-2,CASSIPGFAYGYTF,TGTGCCAGTAGTATTCCGGGTTTTGCCTATGGCTACACCTTC
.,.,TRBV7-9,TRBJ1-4,CASSLWSGPQFNEKLFF,TGTGCCAGCAGCTTATGGTCAGGTCCCCAGTTTAATGAAAAACTGTTTTTT
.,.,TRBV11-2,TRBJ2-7,CASSPYTGVYEQYF,TGTGCCAGCAGCCCCTACACGGGAGTCTACGAGCAGTACTTC
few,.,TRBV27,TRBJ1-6,CASSPGMGGDVDSPLHF,TGTGCCAGCAGTCCCGGGATGGGGGGGGACGTTGATTCACCCCTCCACTTT
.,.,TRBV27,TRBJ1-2,CASSLKTPGGGDYGYTF,TGTGCCAGCAGTTTAAAAACCCCGGGGGGCGGCGACTATGGCTACACCTTC
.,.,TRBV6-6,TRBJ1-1,CASSYSFGNLNTEAFF,TGTGCCAGCAGTTACTCGTTCGGGAATTTGAACACTGAAGCTTTCTTT
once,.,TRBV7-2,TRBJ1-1,CASSLGGDTEAFF,TGTGCCAGCAGCTTAGGCGGAGACACTGAAGCTTTCTTT
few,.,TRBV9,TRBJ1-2,CASSVDKNYGYTF,TGTGCCAGCAGCGTAGACAAAAACTATGGCTACACCTTC
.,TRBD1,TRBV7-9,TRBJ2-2,CASSLRQGDTGELFF,TGTGCCAGCAGCTTACGACAGGGGGACACCGGGGAGCTGTTTTTT
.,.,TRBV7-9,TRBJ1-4,CASSRSQGFGTNEKLFF,TGTGCCAGCAGCCGAAGCCAGGGGTTCGGGACTAATGAAAAACTGTTTTTT
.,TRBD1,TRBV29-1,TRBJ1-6,CSAPTGGEIPPLHF,TGCAGCGCCCCGACAGGGGGCGAAATTCCACCCCTCCACTTT
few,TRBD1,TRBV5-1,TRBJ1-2,CASSSGTVANYGYTF,TGCGCCAGCAGCTCGGGGACAGTGGCCAACTATGGCTACACCTTC
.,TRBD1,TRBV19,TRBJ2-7,CASSNHRGLEQYF,TGTGCCAGTAGTAATCACAGGGGGCTCGAGCAGTACTTC
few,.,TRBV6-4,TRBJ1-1,CASSDCVGDSLTLNTEAFF,TGTGCCAGCAGTGACTGTGTCGGTGACAGCTTGACTTTGAACACTGAAGCTTTCTTT
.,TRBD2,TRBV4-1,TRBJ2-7,CASSKLAGIRTSYEQYF,TGCGCCAGCAGCAAACTAGCGGGGATCCGAACTTCCTACGAGCAGTACTTC
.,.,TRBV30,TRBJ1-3,CAGIRENTIYF,TGTGCCGGGATTCGAGAAAACACCATATATTTT